The T cell receptor (beta chain) under discussion was sequenced for a study of control samples from healthy donors and cancer patients. Using immunoSEQ multiplex PCR, the repertoire was profiled, and TCRdb retains in-frame clones only, with some absent. This repertoire shows 60,000 to 100,000 clones, 75% to 90% found once; its top ten account for approximately 7.2%. V gave up 0 bases and J gave up 7 bases, with 13 bases separating them. The germline V gene encodes CDR1 LGHNA and CDR2 YNFKEQ. This CDR3 has 14 residues. The sequencing input was blood. The clonotype originates from a man aged 50-60 years in good health. The V gene is TRBV4-2, the J gene TRBJ2-7, with D perhaps TRBD1 or TRBD2 (6 bases each). Written as DNA, the CDR3 is TGTGCCAGCAGCCAAGATCCGGGGGCGAGTGAGCAGTACTTC. Its protein is CASSQDPGASEQYF.